These 11 T cell receptor beta chains originate from one sample sequenced in a study of shared clonotypes between healthy human individuals. Using immunoSEQ multiplex PCR, the repertoire was profiled, and TCRdb retains in-frame clones only, with some absent. This sample has about 980,000 clones; less than 85% occur once, and the top ten carry approximately 1.5%. Sequencing input: memory CD4+ T cells sorted from blood. Subset denoted: CD45RA-negative fraction. All receptors come from a man aged 18 to 30 in good health.

V is TRBV6-5 and J is TRBJ2-1, with 9 bases that match TRBD2. From germline, CDR1 is MNHEY and CDR2 SVGAGI. V dropped 3 bases and J dropped 5; count of bases not matched to a gene: 5. The CDR3 contains 15 residues. The DNA for the CDR3 is TGTGCCAGCAGTTATGGCGGGAGGGTAAACAATGAGCAGTTCTTC. This translates into CASSYGGRVNNEQFF.

The chain uses TRBV30 and TRBJ1-1; 9 nucleotides line up with TRBD1. With 1 base clipped from V and 5 bases from J, the junction kept 8 bases outside the gene matches. CDR3 length: 15 residues. Germline V gives CDR1 GTSNPN, CDR2 SVGIG (reference sequence). DNA for the CDR3: TGTGCCTGGAGTGGTGCGAGGACAGGGGATACTGAAGCTTTCTTT. This codes for CAWSGARTGDTEAFF.

This chain uses TRBV12-5 with TRBJ1-3, with D tentatively TRBD1 (5 bases). V lost 2 bases and J 0 bases, leaving 8 bases between the germline ends. Germline loops: CDR1 LGHNT, CDR2 FRNRAP. The CDR3 spans 15 residues. Written as DNA, the CDR3 is TGTGCTAGTGGTTTGTCGGGGGGCTCTGGAAACACCATATATTTT. Encoded protein: CASGLSGGSGNTIYF.

Comment on this clone: In the same sample, other DNA sequences code for this CDR3. The rearrangement links TRBV11-2 to TRBJ1-6; D call uncertain. The CDR3 runs 13 residues. Per the germline V gene, CDR1 is SGHAT and CDR2 is FQNNGV. Trimming took off 1 base at V and 8 bases at J, with 6 bases between the two ends. The CDR3: CASSLVGDSPLHF. CDR3 in DNA: TGTGCCAGCAGCTTAGTCGGGGATTCACCCCTCCACTTT.

The V gene is TRBV7-2, the J gene TRBJ2-3; D may be TRBD2 (6 bases). V was clipped by 4 bases and J by 10 bases, with 15 bases between them. Germline-derived CDR1 and CDR2 are SGHTA and FQGNSA. CDR3 length: 13 amino acids. The CDR3 loop reads CASSSLGTRAQYF. The CDR3 bases are TGTGCCAGCAGCTCCCTCGGGACTCGCGCGCAGTATTTT. Filled out from reference TRBV7-2 and TRBJ2-3, the complete variable domain reads GAGVSQSPSNKVTEKGKDVELRCDPISGHTALYWYRQSLGQGLEFLIYFQGNSAPDKSGLPSDRFSAERTGGSVSTLTIQRTQQEDSAVYLCASSSLGTRAQYFGPGTRLTVL.

This clone was counted only a few times. The rearrangement joins TRBV7-9 to TRBJ2-7; D remains ambiguous. The CDR3 consists of 12 residues. V lost 5 bases to trimming and J lost 5 bases, with 10 bases between them. Germline V gene lookup returns CDR1 SEHNR and CDR2 FQNEAQ (reference sequence). The CDR3 loop is CASSPPGDEQYF. The CDR3 DNA follows: TGTGCCAGCAGCCCCCCTGGGGACGAGCAGTACTTC.

This clone was counted a few times. The chain carries TRBV2 and TRBJ2-2; unclear D gene. There are 13 residues in the CDR3. The germline gives CDR1 SNHLY, CDR2 FYNNEI. V was clipped by 7 bases and J by 5 bases, with 11 bases between them. In DNA form, the CDR3 reads TGTGCCAGCAACCGGGCCCAGACCGGGGAGCTGTTTTTT. Its translation is CASNRAQTGELFF.

The V and J genes are TRBV11-3 and TRBJ1-1; D gene ambiguous. CDR3 size: 13 residues. The germline V gene encodes CDR1 SGHNT and CDR2 YENEEA. The ends were cut back, 1 base at V and 1 base at J, with 4 bases in the middle. CDR3 in DNA: TGTGCCAGCAGCTTAGTAAAGAACACTGAAGCTTTCTTT. Translated: CASSLVKNTEAFF.

The chain is built from TRBV2 and TRBJ2-5; D gene ambiguous. The CDR3 length is 11 residues. Germline V gene sequence: CDR1 SNHLY, CDR2 FYNNEI. V was pared by 2 bases and J by 7 bases, with 5 bases between. CDR3 nucleotide sequence: TGTGCCAGCAGTGAACTGGGGACCCAGTACTTC. Its translation is CASSELGTQYF. The full variable domain, its missing parts supplied by reference TRBV2 and TRBJ2-5, is EPEVTQTPSHQVTQMGQEVILRCVPISNHLYFYWYRQILGQKVEFLVSFYNNEISEKSEIFDDQFSVERPDGSNFTLKIRSTKLEDSAMYFCASSELGTQYFGPGTRLLVL.

The chain has TRBV7-9 and TRBJ2-5; D is undetermined. V lost 1 base, J lost 1 base, and 10 bases lay in between. The CDR3 covers 15 residues. CDR1 SEHNR and CDR2 FQNEAQ come from the germline V gene (reference sequence). CDR3 in amino acids: CASSLGLRLQETQYF. CDR3 nucleotide sequence: TGTGCCAGCAGCTTAGGTTTGCGCCTCCAAGAGACCCAGTACTTC.

The CDR3 protein is CASALWREGPDTQYF. The CDR3 coding sequence is TGTGCTAGCGCGCTGTGGCGGGAGGGCCCAGATACGCAGTATTTT. This chain links TRBV7-7 with TRBJ2-3, with 9 bases lining up with TRBD2. Germline V CDR1 and CDR2: SSHAT, FNYEAQ (reference sequence). The CDR3 loop spans 15 amino acids.